These T cell receptor beta chains were read from a single sample in a study of shared clonotypes between healthy human individuals. TCRdb's copy holds only in-frame clones and misses some; the assay was immunoSEQ multiplex PCR. Among around 1,000,000 clones, 60% to 80% were seen once, and the ten largest hold approximately 0.95%. Sequenced material: memory CD4+ T cells from PBMCs. These receptors originate from a young man in good health. Some clones in this sample may be carry-over from other donors' samples. The CDR3 runs from the conserved cysteine through the conserved F or W.

j_call cdr3_length v_call cdr3_aa
TRBJ2-7 14 TRBV7-2 CASSRRTSSYEQYF
TRBJ1-4 18 TRBV27 CAQINPCYDKRLGEKLFF
TRBJ1-1 14 TRBV10-3 CAISRTVGNTEAFF
TRBJ2-7 16 TRBV4-1 CASSRDRQVPSYEQYF
TRBJ2-1 16 TRBV2 CASSGVERNKYNEQFF
TRBJ1-5 13 TRBV2 CASSEGINQPQHF
TRBJ1-2 15 TRBV5-8 CASSYGDREGAGYTF
TRBJ1-2 14 TRBV4-3 CASSLGTGGRGYTF
TRBJ2-2 14 TRBV9 CASSRSPATGELFF
TRBJ1-1 14 TRBV5-5 CASSFASRGLEAFF